Sequencing of this T cell receptor (beta chain) was carried out in a study of CD8 T cells in ankylosing spondylitis. Study conclusions and caveats: Reportedly, matched ankylosing spondylitis synovial fluid was significantly enriched for disease-linked clones. Certain motif variants had earlier been reported in reactive arthritis synovial fluid and blood. Seemingly characteristic of ankylosing spondylitis blood was a TCR beta motif consisting of 7 or 8 highly homologous variants.

Germline-derived CDR1 and CDR2 are DFQATT and SNEGSKA (reference sequence). V lost 6 bases to trimming and J lost 5 bases, with 10 bases between them. CDR3 size: 11 residues. TCRdb re-called the 5' RACE reads with MiXCR, one entry per CDR3 protein. This table has about 190,000 distinct CDR3 sequences, over 10% appearing once. This clonotype has at least ten counts. Its antigen is as yet unknown. The genes are TRBV20-1 and TRBJ1-1; D is unresolved. This receptor was identified in a female donor with ankylosing spondylitis or in good health (not recorded which). Sequencing was carried out using blood, either unsorted or a sorted T cell fraction (not recorded which). The CDR3 DNA follows: TGCAGTGCCCGGCAGTGGACTGAAGCTTTCTTT. Its translation is CSARQWTEAFF.